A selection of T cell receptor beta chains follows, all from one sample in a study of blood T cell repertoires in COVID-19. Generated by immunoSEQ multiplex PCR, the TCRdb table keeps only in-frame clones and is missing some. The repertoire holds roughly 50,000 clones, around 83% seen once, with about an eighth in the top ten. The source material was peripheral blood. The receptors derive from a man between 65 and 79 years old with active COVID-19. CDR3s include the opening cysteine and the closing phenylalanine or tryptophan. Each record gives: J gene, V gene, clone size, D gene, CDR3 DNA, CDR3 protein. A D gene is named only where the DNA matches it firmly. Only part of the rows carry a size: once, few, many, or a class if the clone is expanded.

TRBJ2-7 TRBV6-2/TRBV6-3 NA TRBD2 TGTGCCAGCAGTTGGGGGGGACTAGTAAACGAGCAGTACTTC CASSWGGLVNEQYF
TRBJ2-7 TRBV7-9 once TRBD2 TGTGCCAGCAGCTCCCTTCGGGGGGGCTTCTCCGAGCAGTACTTC CASSSLRGGFSEQYF
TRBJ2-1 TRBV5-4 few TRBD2 TGTGCCAGCAGCTTGCGGCCGGGGGATCCGGGACTACCATACAATGAGCAGTTCTTC CASSLRPGDPGLPYNEQFF
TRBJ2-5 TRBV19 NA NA TGTGCCAGTAGTAGAACCAGTGGAGAGACCCAGTACTTC CASSRTSGETQYF
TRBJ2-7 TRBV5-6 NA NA TGTGCCAGCAGCGGCACAGGGTCCCTACTCTACGAGCAGTACTTC CASSGTGSLLYEQYF
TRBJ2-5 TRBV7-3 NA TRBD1 TGTGCCAGCAGCGGAACAGGGGGTGGGACCCAGTACTTC CASSGTGGGTQYF
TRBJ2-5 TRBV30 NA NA TGTGCCTTCCTCCGAGGTGCGGGGGAGACCCAGTACTTC CAFLRGAGETQYF
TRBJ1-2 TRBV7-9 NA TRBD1 TGTGCCAGCAGCTGGACAGGGTTTGACTATGGCTACACCTTC CASSWTGFDYGYTF
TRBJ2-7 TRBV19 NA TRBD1 TGTGCCAGTAGTACTTGGGACAGGGGATCCGAGCAGTACTTC CASSTWDRGSEQYF
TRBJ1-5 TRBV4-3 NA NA TGCGCCAGCAGCCAAGCACAGGGTGGCAATCAGCCCCAGCATTTT CASSQAQGGNQPQHF
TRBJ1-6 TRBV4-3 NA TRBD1 TGCGCCAGCAGCCAAGATCTGGGACAGGGGGCCGGGAATTCACCCCTCCACTTT CASSQDLGQGAGNSPLHF
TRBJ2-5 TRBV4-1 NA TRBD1 TGCGCCAGCAGCCAAGGCGAGGGGGCAGAGACCCAGTACTTC CASSQGEGAETQYF
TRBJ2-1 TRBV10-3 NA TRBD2 TGTGCCACTAGCGGGGAGGGTTACAATGAGCAGTTCTTC CATSGEGYNEQFF
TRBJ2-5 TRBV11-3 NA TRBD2 TGTGCCAGCAGCCCTGGGACTAGCGGATCCACCCAAGAGACCCAGTACTTC CASSPGTSGSTQETQYF
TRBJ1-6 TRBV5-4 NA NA TGTGCCAGCAGCTTGGAGATGGCCAGTCTTAATTCACCCCTCCACTTT CASSLEMASLNSPLHF
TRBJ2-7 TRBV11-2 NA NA TGTGCCAGCAGCTTAAACTTAAACTACGAGCAGTACTTC CASSLNLNYEQYF
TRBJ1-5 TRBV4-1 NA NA TGCGCCAGCAGCCAAGTGCCCGGGAACAGCAATCAGCCCCAGCATTTT CASSQVPGNSNQPQHF
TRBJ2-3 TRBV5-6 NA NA TGTGCCAGCAGCTTGGCTCTAGCACGCGATACGCAGTATTTT CASSLALARDTQYF
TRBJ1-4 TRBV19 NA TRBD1 TGTGCCAGTAGGCCTACGACAGGGCGAACTAATGAAAAACTGTTTTTT CASRPTTGRTNEKLFF
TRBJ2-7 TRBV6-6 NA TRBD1 TGTGCCAGCAGCAGACAGGGGGAAGTCTCCTACGAGCAGTACTTC CASSRQGEVSYEQYF
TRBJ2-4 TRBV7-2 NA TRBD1 TGTGCCAGCAGTCTGACTTCCGGGACAGGGGGCAACATTCAGTACTTC CASSLTSGTGGNIQYF
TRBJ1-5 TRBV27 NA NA TGTGCCAGCAGTACCACCCCCTATAGCAATCAGCCCCAGCATTTT CASSTTPYSNQPQHF
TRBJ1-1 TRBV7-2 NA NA TGTGCCAGCAGCCAGAACACTGAAGCTTTCTTT CASSQNTEAFF
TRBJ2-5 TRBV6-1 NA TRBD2 TGTGCCAGCAGTGAAGCCGTTGTGGGGAGCGGGGGACTTCAAGAGACCCAGTACTTC CASSEAVVGSGGLQETQYF